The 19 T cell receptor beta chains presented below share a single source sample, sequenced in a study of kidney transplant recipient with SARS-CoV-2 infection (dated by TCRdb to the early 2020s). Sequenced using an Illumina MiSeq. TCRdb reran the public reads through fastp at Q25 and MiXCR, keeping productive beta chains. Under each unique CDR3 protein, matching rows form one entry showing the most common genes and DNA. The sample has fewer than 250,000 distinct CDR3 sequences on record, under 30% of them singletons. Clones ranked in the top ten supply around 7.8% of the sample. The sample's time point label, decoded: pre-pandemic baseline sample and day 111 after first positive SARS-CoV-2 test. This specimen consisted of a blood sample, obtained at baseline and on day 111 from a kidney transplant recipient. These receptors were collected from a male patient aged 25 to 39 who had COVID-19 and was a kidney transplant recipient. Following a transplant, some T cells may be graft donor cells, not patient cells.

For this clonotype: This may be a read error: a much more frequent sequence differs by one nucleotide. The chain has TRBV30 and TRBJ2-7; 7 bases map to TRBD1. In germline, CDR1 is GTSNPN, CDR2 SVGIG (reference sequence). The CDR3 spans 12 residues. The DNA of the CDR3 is TGTGCCTGGGACAGGGCTTCCTGCGAGCAGTACTTC. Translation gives CAWDRASCEQYF.

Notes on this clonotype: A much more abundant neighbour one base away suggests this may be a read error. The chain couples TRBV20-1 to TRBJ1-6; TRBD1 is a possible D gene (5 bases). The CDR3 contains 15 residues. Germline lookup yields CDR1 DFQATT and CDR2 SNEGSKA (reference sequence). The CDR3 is CNASVSRVDNSPLHF. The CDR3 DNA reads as TGCAATGCTAGCGTCTCCAGGGTGGATAATTCACCCCTCCACTTT.

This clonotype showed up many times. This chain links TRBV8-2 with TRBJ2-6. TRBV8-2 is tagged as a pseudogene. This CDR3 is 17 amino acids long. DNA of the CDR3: TGTGGCAAGCATGTCAGGATAACACAAAGTCGGGCCAACGTCCTGACTTTC. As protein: CGKHVRITQSRANVLTF.

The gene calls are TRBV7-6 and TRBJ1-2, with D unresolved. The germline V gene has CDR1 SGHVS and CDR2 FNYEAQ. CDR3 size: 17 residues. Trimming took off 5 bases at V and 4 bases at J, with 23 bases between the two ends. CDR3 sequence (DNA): TGTGCCAGCAGCACGTCTAATGAATCTCGAAGGACCTATGGCTACACCTTC. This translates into CASSTSNESRRTYGYTF.

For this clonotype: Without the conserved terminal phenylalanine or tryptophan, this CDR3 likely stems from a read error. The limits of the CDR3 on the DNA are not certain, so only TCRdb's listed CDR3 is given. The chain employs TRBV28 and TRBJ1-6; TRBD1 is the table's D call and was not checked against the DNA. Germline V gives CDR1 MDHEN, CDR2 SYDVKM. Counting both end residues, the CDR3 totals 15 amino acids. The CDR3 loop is CASSLRGAGFSPFHL.

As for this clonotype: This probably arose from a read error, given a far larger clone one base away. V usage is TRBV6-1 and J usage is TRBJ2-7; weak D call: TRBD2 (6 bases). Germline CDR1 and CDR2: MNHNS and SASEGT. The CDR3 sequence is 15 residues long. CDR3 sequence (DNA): TGTGCCAGCAGTTACCGGCAGCCCGCCGGGGGAGAGCAGTGCTTC. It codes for CASSYRQPAGGEQCF.

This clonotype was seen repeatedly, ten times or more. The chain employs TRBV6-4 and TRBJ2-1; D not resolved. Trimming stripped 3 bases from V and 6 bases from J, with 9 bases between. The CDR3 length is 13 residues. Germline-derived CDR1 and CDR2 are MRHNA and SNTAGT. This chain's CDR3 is CASSEGSPNEQFF. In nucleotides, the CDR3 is TGTGCCAGCAGTGAAGGATCCCCCAATGAGCAGTTCTTC.

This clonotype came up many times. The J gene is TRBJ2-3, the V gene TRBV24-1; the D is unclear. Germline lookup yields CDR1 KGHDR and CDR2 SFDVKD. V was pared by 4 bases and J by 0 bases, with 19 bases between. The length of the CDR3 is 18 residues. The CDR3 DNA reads TGTGCCACCAGTGACACCCCTCAGGTGCTTGCTAGCACAGATACGCAGTATTTT. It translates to CATSDTPQVLASTDTQYF.

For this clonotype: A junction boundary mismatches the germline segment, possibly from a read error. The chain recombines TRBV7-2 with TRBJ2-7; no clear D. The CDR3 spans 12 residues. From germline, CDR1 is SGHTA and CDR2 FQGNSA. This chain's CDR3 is CASRGSSYGQYF. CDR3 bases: TGTGCCAGCAGAGGCAGTTCCTACGGGCAGTACTTC.

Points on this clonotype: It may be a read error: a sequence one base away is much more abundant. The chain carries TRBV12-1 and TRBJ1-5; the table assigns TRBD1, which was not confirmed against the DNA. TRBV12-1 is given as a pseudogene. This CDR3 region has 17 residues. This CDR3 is CASSFGGRFHYNQPQHF. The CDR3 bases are TGTGCCAGCAGCTTTGGGGGCCGGTTCCACTACAATCAGCCCCAGCATTTT.

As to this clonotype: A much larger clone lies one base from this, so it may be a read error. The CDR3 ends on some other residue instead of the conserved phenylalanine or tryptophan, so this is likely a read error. The CDR3 nucleotides are TGTGCCAGCAGTGAATTGGACAGGGGAGCGTATGGCTACACCCTC. It translates to CASSELDRGAYGYTL. The genes are TRBV6-5 and TRBJ1-2; 9 bases line up with TRBD1. The CDR3 spans 15 residues. J was trimmed by 5 bases and V by 5 bases; bases with no gene match: 9. CDR1 MNHEY and CDR2 SVGAGI come from the germline V gene.

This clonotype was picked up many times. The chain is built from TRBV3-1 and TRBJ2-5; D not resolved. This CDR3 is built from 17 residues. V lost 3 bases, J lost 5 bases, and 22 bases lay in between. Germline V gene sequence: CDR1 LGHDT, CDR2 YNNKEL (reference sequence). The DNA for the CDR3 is TGTGCCAGCAGCCAGTGTACTCCCATTTCTTTCTCTGAGACCCAGTACTTC. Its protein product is CASSQCTPISFSETQYF.

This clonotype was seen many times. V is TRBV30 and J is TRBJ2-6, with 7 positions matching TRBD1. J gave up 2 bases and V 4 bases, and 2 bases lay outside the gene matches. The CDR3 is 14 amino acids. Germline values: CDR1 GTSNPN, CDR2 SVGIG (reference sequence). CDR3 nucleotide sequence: TGTGCCTGGAAGACAGGGCCTGGGGCCAACGTCCTGACTTTC. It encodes CAWKTGPGANVLTF. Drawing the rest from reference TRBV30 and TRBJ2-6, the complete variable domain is SQTIHQWPATLVQPVGSPLSLECTVEGTSNPNLYWYRQAAGRGLQLLFYSVGIGQISSEVPQNLSASRPQDRQFILSSKKLLLSDSGFYLCAWKTGPGANVLTFGAGSRLTVL.

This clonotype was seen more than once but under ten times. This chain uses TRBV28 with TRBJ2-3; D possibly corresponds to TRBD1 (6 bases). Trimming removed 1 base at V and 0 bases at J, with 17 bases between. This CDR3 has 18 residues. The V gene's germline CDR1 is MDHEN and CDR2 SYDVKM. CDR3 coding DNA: TGTGCCAGCAGTTTATCTTACGGCAGGGGTACTAGCACAGATACGCAGTATTTT. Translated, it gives CASSLSYGRGTSTDTQYF. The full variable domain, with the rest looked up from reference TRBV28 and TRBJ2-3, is DVKVTQSSRYLVKRTGEKVFLECVQDMDHENMFWYRQDPGLGLRLIYFSYDVKMKEKGDIPEGYSVSREKKERFSLILESASTNQTSMYLCASSLSYGRGTSTDTQYFGPGTRLTVL.

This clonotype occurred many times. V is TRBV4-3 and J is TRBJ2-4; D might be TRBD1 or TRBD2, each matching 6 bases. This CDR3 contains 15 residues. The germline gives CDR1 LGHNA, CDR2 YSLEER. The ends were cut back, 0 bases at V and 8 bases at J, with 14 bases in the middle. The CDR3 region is CASSQDWGARDIQYF. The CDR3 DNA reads TGCGCCAGCAGCCAAGATTGGGGGGCGAGAGACATTCAGTACTTC.

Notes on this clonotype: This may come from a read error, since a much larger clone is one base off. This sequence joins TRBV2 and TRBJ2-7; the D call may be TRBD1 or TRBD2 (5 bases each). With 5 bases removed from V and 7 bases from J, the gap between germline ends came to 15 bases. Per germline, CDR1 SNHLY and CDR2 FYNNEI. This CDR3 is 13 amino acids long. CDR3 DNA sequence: TGTGCCAGCAGTACCGGGGCCTGGCAGGAGCAGTACTTC. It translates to CASSTGAWQEQYF.

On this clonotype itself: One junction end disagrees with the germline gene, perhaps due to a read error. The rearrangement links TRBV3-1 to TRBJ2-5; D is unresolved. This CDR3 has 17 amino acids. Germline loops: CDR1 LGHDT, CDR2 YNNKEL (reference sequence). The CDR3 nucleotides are TGTGCCAACAGCACGGTATCTCCCATTTCTTTCTCTGAGACCCAGTACTTC. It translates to CANSTVSPISFSETQYF.

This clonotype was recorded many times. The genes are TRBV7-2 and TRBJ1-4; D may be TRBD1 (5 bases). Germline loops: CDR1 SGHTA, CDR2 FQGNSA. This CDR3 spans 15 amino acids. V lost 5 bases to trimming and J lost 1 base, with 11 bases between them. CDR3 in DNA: TGTGCCAGCAGCCCTCACAGGATAACTAATGAAAAACTGTTTTTT. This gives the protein CASSPHRITNEKLFF. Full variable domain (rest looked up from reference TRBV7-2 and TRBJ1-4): GAGVSQSPSNKVTEKGKDVELRCDPISGHTALYWYRQSLGQGLEFLIYFQGNSAPDKSGLPSDRFSAERTGGSVSTLTIQRTQQEDSAVYLCASSPHRITNEKLFFGSGTQLSVL.

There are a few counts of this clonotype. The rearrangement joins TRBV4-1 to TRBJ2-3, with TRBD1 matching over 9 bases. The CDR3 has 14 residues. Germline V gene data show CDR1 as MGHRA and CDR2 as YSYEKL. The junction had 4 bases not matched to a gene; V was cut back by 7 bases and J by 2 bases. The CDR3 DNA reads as TGCGCCAGCAAACAGGGGGCACCCACAGATACGCAGTATTTT. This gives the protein CASKQGAPTDTQYF.